Below, 28 T cell receptor beta chains from the same sample are listed, as sequenced in a study of beta chain features in type 1 diabetes. Isolated RNA was reverse transcribed in full, so expressed TCRB transcripts were sequenced. This table comes from immunoSEQ multiplex PCR, and its TCRdb copy is limited to in-frame clones, with some not included. The repertoire has 300,000 to 400,000 clones, more than 9.5% of them found once; the top ten carry 0.015%. The material sequenced was naive CD4+ T cells from blood. Every receptor here comes from a woman in her twenties or thirties in good health.

CDR3 nucleotide sequence: TGTGCCACGTCCCTTTACAATGAGCAGTTCTTC. Amino acid sequence: CATSLYNEQFF. The chain has TRBV6-5 and TRBJ2-1; D not certain. V was shortened by 10 bases and J by 4 bases, with 8 bases between the two germline ends. The CDR3 runs 11 residues. Germline V gene lookup returns CDR1 MNHEY and CDR2 SVGAGI.

This sequence joins TRBV18 and TRBJ2-3; D is undetermined. V was cut by 3 bases and J by 0 bases, with 10 bases left in between. CDR1 KGHSH and CDR2 LQKENI come from the germline V gene. This CDR3 is 15 amino acids long. CDR3 DNA sequence: TGTGCCAGCTCACCCGACTGGCATAGCACAGATACGCAGTATTTT. Residues: CASSPDWHSTDTQYF. Full variable domain (rest looked up from reference TRBV18 and TRBJ2-3): NAGVMQNPRHLVRRRGQEARLRCSPMKGHSHVYWYRQLPEEGLKFMVYLQKENIIDESGMPKERFSAEFPKEGPSILRIQQVVRGDSAAYFCASSPDWHSTDTQYFGPGTRLTVL.

The chain joins TRBV7-2 to TRBJ1-2, with a weak D call TRBD1 (5 bases). CDR1 is SGHTA and CDR2 is FQGNSA in the germline V gene. V gave up 2 bases and J gave up 8 bases, with 12 bases separating them. The CDR3 consists of 13 residues. CDR3 DNA sequence: TGTGCCAGCAGCTTAACAGGAGGGGAGGGCTACACCTTC. Amino acids: CASSLTGGEGYTF. Using reference TRBV7-2 and TRBJ1-2 for the parts outside the CDR3, the full variable domain is GAGVSQSPSNKVTEKGKDVELRCDPISGHTALYWYRQSLGQGLEFLIYFQGNSAPDKSGLPSDRFSAERTGGSVSTLTIQRTQQEDSAVYLCASSLTGGEGYTFGSGTRLTVV.

The J gene is TRBJ2-1, the V gene TRBV27; D perhaps matches TRBD1 (5 bases). The germline V gene has CDR1 MNHEY and CDR2 SMNVEV (reference sequence). Trimming cost V 5 bases and J 4 bases, with 15 bases left between them. The CDR3 covers 15 residues. CDR3 bases: TGTGCCAGCAGTACCCGACAAAGGGGTTACAATGAGCAGTTCTTC. It encodes CASSTRQRGYNEQFF.

Concerning this clone itself: The same CDR3 also results from other DNA sequences found in this sample. This rearrangement joins TRBV27 to TRBJ1-5; D gene unclear. This CDR3 comprises 13 residues. Trimming pared 2 bases from V and 3 bases from J, leaving 5 bases between. Germline assignment: CDR1 MNHEY and CDR2 SMNVEV (reference sequence). The CDR3 loop is CASSLQVNQPQHF. DNA of the CDR3: TGTGCCAGCAGTTTACAGGTCAATCAGCCCCAGCATTTT.

This chain connects TRBV28 to TRBJ2-2; 7 nucleotides line up with TRBD1. The CDR3 is made up of 15 amino acids. Germline values: CDR1 MDHEN, CDR2 SYDVKM. With V trimmed by 6 bases and J by 0 bases, 4 bases remained unmatched. CDR3 in DNA: TGTGCCAGCAGCCGAGGGACAGCGAACACCGGGGAGCTGTTTTTT. This translates into CASSRGTANTGELFF.

CDR3 coding DNA: TGCGCCAGCAGCTACGATCGACAGGGCTACGAGCAGTACTTC. It specifies CASSYDRQGYEQYF. The V call is TRBV4-1, the J call TRBJ2-7, with TRBD1 identical over 7 bases. CDR3 length equals 14 residues. V shed 5 bases and J 3 bases; nucleotides not matched to a gene: 7. From germline, CDR1 is MGHRA and CDR2 YSYEKL.

This clone was detected a few times. This chain uses TRBV2 with TRBJ2-5; 14 bases map to TRBD2. The trim removed 4 bases at V and 4 bases at J, leaving 5 bases unmatched. The germline gives CDR1 SNHLY, CDR2 FYNNEI. The CDR3 totals 16 residues. The CDR3 loop is CASSGGTSGRRETQYF. In nucleotides, the CDR3 is TGTGCCAGCAGTGGAGGGACTAGCGGGAGAAGAGAGACCCAGTACTTC.

V is TRBV18 and J is TRBJ2-1; D possibly corresponds to TRBD1 (5 bases). The CDR3 sequence is 15 residues long. Looked up from germline, CDR1 is KGHSH and CDR2 is LQKENI. V was clipped by 2 bases and J by 3 bases, with 11 bases between them. The CDR3 DNA is TGTGCCAGCTCACCAGACCAGGGTAACTACAATGAGCAGTTCTTC. This translates into CASSPDQGNYNEQFF.

V is TRBV25-1 and J is TRBJ2-1; possibly TRBD1 for D (5 bases). The CDR3 runs to 15 residues. Germline V CDR1 and CDR2: MGHDK, SYGVNS. Trimming shortened V by 4 bases and J by 5 bases, and 15 bases separated the two germline ends. In DNA, the CDR3 is TGTGCCAGCAGTGCAGCAGGGAAGGGCCACAATGAGCAGTTCTTC. This sequence encodes CASSAAGKGHNEQFF.

This clone has more than one count but fewer than ten. The V and J genes are TRBV19 and TRBJ2-3; the D gene is possibly TRBD1 (6 bases). Trimming stripped 4 bases from V and 4 bases from J, with 12 bases between. Germline CDR1 is LNHDA and CDR2 is SQIVND (reference sequence). This CDR3 region has 14 residues. CDR3 sequence: CASSKPAGADTQYF. Written as DNA, the CDR3 is TGTGCCAGTAGTAAACCAGCAGGGGCAGATACGCAGTATTTT.

The V and J genes are TRBV4-2 and TRBJ2-3; TRBD2 aligns across 8 bases. Germline trimming cut 0 bases from V and 6 bases from J; bases unmatched to any gene: 5. Germline loops: CDR1 LGHNA, CDR2 YNFKEQ. The CDR3 consists of 15 residues. CDR3 nucleotides: TGTGCCAGCAGCCAAGATAGGACGGGAGGGGATACGCAGTATTTT. Translation gives CASSQDRTGGDTQYF.

This clone was seen only a few times. One end of the junction fails to match germline, which may point to a read error. The chain has TRBV29-1 and TRBJ2-5; 10 positions agree with TRBD1. CDR1 and CDR2 from the germline V gene are SQVTM and ANQGSEA. CDR3 length: 13 residues. CDR3: CSVDRGNQETQYF. The CDR3 DNA reads TGCAGCGTGGACAGGGGGAACCAGGAGACCCAGTACTTC.

This clone was detected only a few times. V and J are TRBV5-1 and TRBJ2-1, with 9 bases that match TRBD1. Losses at the gene ends were 0 bases for V and 7 bases for J; bases not matched to a gene: 5. Germline loops: CDR1 SGHRS, CDR2 YFSETQ. The CDR3 is 15 residues long. The CDR3 region is CASSLGDRDLNEQFF. CDR3 in DNA: TGCGCCAGCAGCTTGGGGGACAGGGATTTGAATGAGCAGTTCTTC.

This clone has more than one count but fewer than ten. CDR3: CASSPDRWGEKLFF. As DNA, the CDR3 is TGTGCCAGCAGCCCGGACAGGTGGGGTGAAAAACTGTTTTTT. The chain couples TRBV27 to TRBJ1-4, with TRBD1 matching 7 bases. In germline, CDR1 is MNHEY, CDR2 SMNVEV (reference sequence). Trimming took 6 bases from V and 7 from J; bases not matched to a gene: 8. The CDR3 sequence is 14 residues long.

V gene TRBV9 combines with J gene TRBJ2-5, with TRBD1 matching over 10 bases. The CDR3 is 16 residues long. The germline CDR1 and CDR2 sequences are SGDLS and YYNGEE. After removal of 4 bases from V and 2 bases from J, the junction contained 8 bases not matched to a gene. The CDR3 sequence is CASSLGTGVIQETQYF. The CDR3 coding sequence is TGTGCCAGCAGCCTCGGGACAGGGGTAATTCAAGAGACCCAGTACTTC.

The chain uses TRBV25-1 and TRBJ1-5; the match to TRBD1 covers 8 bases. The CDR3 loop spans 16 amino acids. The trim removed 0 bases at V and 3 bases at J, leaving 4 bases unmatched. The germline CDR1 and CDR2 sequences are MGHDK and SYGVNS. CDR3 amino acids: CASSEYSGQDNQPQHF. DNA of the CDR3: TGTGCCAGCAGTGAATATTCGGGACAGGACAATCAGCCCCAGCATTTT.

The chain employs TRBV28 and TRBJ2-7, with 9 bases matching TRBD2. CDR3 length: 13 residues. CDR1 is MDHEN, CDR2 SYDVKM, per germline. V shed 7 bases, J shed 5 bases, and the junction held 6 bases outside the gene matches. CDR3 nucleotide sequence: TGTGCCAGCATTCCGGGACTAGCTCACGAGCAGTACTTC. It codes for CASIPGLAHEQYF. Full variable domain (rest looked up from reference TRBV28 and TRBJ2-7): DVKVTQSSRYLVKRTGEKVFLECVQDMDHENMFWYRQDPGLGLRLIYFSYDVKMKEKGDIPEGYSVSREKKERFSLILESASTNQTSMYLCASIPGLAHEQYFGPGTRLTVT.

In its sample, this clone was seen a few times. The V call is TRBV28, the J call TRBJ2-7; 11 nucleotides line up with TRBD2. The CDR3 runs 13 residues. J gave up 5 bases and V 6 bases, and 3 bases lay outside the gene matches. CDR1 is MDHEN, CDR2 SYDVKM, per germline. This CDR3 is CASRLAGVHEQYF. The CDR3 DNA reads TGTGCCAGCAGACTAGCGGGAGTCCACGAGCAGTACTTC.

This clone turned up a few times. The rearrangement links TRBV7-8 to TRBJ2-7; TRBD1 matches at 9 bases. V was pared by 2 bases and J by 0 bases, with 5 bases of the junction left unmatched. Germline loops: CDR1 SGHVS, CDR2 FQNEAQ. CDR3 length: 16 amino acids. The CDR3 DNA follows: TGTGCCAGCAGCTTATTCCGGGACAGGGCCTCCTACGAGCAGTACTTC. The encoded protein is CASSLFRDRASYEQYF.

This chain connects TRBV18 to TRBJ1-5, with 10 bases identical to TRBD1. CDR1 and CDR2 from the germline V gene are KGHSH and LQKENI. V was pared by 6 bases and J by 6 bases, with 11 bases of the junction left unmatched. This CDR3 spans 16 amino acids. In DNA form, the CDR3 reads TGTGCCAGCTCCCCCGGGACAGGGGAGGGTGGTCAGCCCCAGCATTTT. This encodes CASSPGTGEGGQPQHF.

The rearrangement links TRBV28 to TRBJ2-5; D unresolved. This CDR3 has 16 residues. The V gene lost 7 bases and the J gene lost 1 base, with 19 bases spanning the gap. Germline assignment: CDR1 MDHEN and CDR2 SYDVKM. The CDR3: CASTSLRTGPQETQYF. The CDR3 DNA follows: TGTGCCAGCACAAGTCTTCGAACTGGGCCCCAAGAGACCCAGTACTTC.

This chain connects TRBV6-5 to TRBJ2-7, with TRBD2 matching over 8 bases. Germline V gene sequence: CDR1 MNHEY, CDR2 SVGAGI. The length of the CDR3 is 15 residues. The J segment lost 5 bases and the V segment lost 5 bases, leaving 11 bases of the junction unmatched. The CDR3 bases are TGTGCCAGCAGTAAGATCGGGGGGGATACCGACGAGCAGTACTTC. Amino acids: CASSKIGGDTDEQYF.

This clone was observed a handful of times. J is TRBJ2-7 and V is TRBV11-1, with D tentatively TRBD2 (5 bases). CDR1 and CDR2 (germline): SGHAT, FQDESV (reference sequence). The CDR3 has 12 amino acids. V shed 5 bases and J shed 9 bases, with 14 bases lying between them. Here the CDR3 reads CASSPERYPQYF. The DNA for the CDR3 is TGTGCCAGCAGCCCTGAGCGGTACCCGCAGTACTTC.

This chain connects TRBV27 to TRBJ2-5; TRBD2 matches at 8 bases. Matching the DNA end better, TRBJ2-7 makes the J call doubtful. The CDR3 loop spans 15 amino acids. CDR1 and CDR2 (germline): MNHEY, SMNVEV (reference sequence). For the CDR3, the DNA is TGTGCCAGCAGTGTCGCCGGGACTAGTAGGTACGAGCAGTACTTC. Translating it yields CASSVAGTSRYEQYF.

The chain links TRBV29-1 to TRBJ1-4; 7 nucleotides match TRBD1. From germline, CDR1 is SQVTM and CDR2 ANQGSEA. The CDR3 totals 13 residues. V shed 3 bases and J 3 bases; nucleotides not matched to a gene: 1. The CDR3 DNA reads TGCAGCGTTGAGGGGACAGCTAATGAAAAACTGTTTTTT. Translation: CSVEGTANEKLFF.

The chain is built from TRBV28 and TRBJ2-2; D ambiguous. This CDR3 comprises 13 residues. Trimming pared 4 bases from V and 1 base from J, leaving 4 bases between. Germline assignment: CDR1 MDHEN and CDR2 SYDVKM. In DNA, the CDR3 is TGTGCCAGCAGTTCCGGGAACACCGGGGAGCTGTTTTTT. It translates to CASSSGNTGELFF.

The rearrangement joins TRBV18 to TRBJ2-6; TRBD1 is a possible D gene (5 bases). With 2 bases removed from V and 0 bases from J, the gap between germline ends came to 8 bases. Germline values: CDR1 KGHSH, CDR2 LQKENI. The CDR3 length is 16 residues. In DNA, the CDR3 is TGTGCCAGCTCACCATCGACAGCCTCTGGGGCCAACGTCCTGACTTTC. This translates into CASSPSTASGANVLTF.